This TCR beta chain was observed in a study of graft-versus-host responses after intestinal transplantation. For the study at large: Among the recipients, transplants were multivisceral, liver-intestinal, or isolated intestinal. Recipients were all induced with anti-thymocyte globulin, then given tacrolimus and steroids for roughly 3 years. Overall study results and limits: Maximum circulating GvH clone levels tracked with early post-transplant HvG decreases. Marrow from the recipient contained GvH clones, some of which had appeared first in ileum or blood.

V shed 4 bases, J shed 4 bases, and the junction held 3 bases outside the gene matches. The CDR3 spans 14 residues. Per the germline V gene, CDR1 is MDHEN and CDR2 is SYDVKM. This clone was found a few times. Its specificity is not known. Measured with immunoSEQ multiplex PCR; TCRdb has only the in-frame clones, and not every one. The data hold fewer than 75,000 clones, with roughly 89% observed a single time. Here the sequenced sample was PBMCs, taken 26 days after transplant. The source of this sequence is a human patient who received an intestinal transplant, so some T cells may come from the graft donor. The chain recombines TRBV28 with TRBJ2-7; 11 nucleotides align to TRBD2. The CDR3 nucleotides are TGTGCCAGCAGTTCAGGGACTAGCGGTTACGAGCAGTACTTC. Its protein product is CASSSGTSGYEQYF.